The 21 T cell receptor beta chains below all came from one sample that was sequenced in a study of a mutant IDH1 vaccine in newly diagnosed glioma. Some clones are missing from TCRdb's copy, which holds only in-frame ones; the method was immunoSEQ multiplex PCR. The data hold about 50,000 clones, with about 71% observed a single time. Documented time point: week 47, end of study. Each vaccine dose was 300 ug of mutant IDH1 20-mer peptide, with topical imiquimod. The antigens of these receptors remain unknown. The sample consisted of PBMCs, taken from a glioma patient whose treatment included an IDH1 peptide vaccine. These receptors all come from a man aged 50 to 59 with glioma.

CDR3 sequence: CASSPTREGLMNTEAFF. The CDR3 DNA reads TGTGCCAGCAGCCCCACGAGGGAGGGGTTGATGAACACTGAAGCTTTCTTT. The chain has TRBV7-8 and TRBJ1-1, with TRBD1 as a possible D gene (5 bases). This CDR3 comprises 17 residues. Trimming removed 5 bases at V and 0 bases at J, with 19 bases between. CDR1 and CDR2 from the germline V gene are SGHVS and FQNEAQ.

This chain connects TRBV6-5 to TRBJ1-2, with D hard to call. This CDR3 comprises 12 residues. Trimming stripped 4 bases from V and 5 bases from J, with 8 bases between. The V gene's germline CDR1 is MNHEY and CDR2 SVGAGI. The CDR3 is CASSFDSYGYTF. The CDR3 bases are TGTGCCAGCAGTTTCGATTCTTATGGCTACACCTTC.

This chain joins TRBV29-1 and TRBJ1-3, with D possibly TRBD1 on 6 matching bases. The length of the CDR3 is 16 residues. Per germline, CDR1 SQVTM and CDR2 ANQGSEA. The V end lost 3 bases, the J end lost 1 base, and 16 bases lay between the germline ends. The CDR3 protein is CSVDGGGHGSGNTIYF. Written as DNA, the CDR3 is TGCAGCGTTGACGGGGGGGGACACGGATCTGGAAACACCATATATTTT. Full variable domain (outside the CDR3, taken from reference TRBV29-1 and TRBJ1-3): SAVISQKPSRDICQRGTSLTIQCQVDSQVTMMFWYRQQPGQSLTLIATANQGSEATYESGFVIDKFPISRPNLTFSTLTVSNMSPEDSSIYLCSVDGGGHGSGNTIYFGEGSWLTVV.

This clone was counted only a few times. The chain carries TRBV5-1 and TRBJ1-5; D remains ambiguous. This CDR3 comprises 15 residues. CDR1 is SGHRS and CDR2 is YFSETQ in the germline V gene. V lost 4 bases, J lost 0 bases, and 11 bases lay in between. The CDR3 is CASSKDGDSNQPQHF. The CDR3 coding sequence is TGCGCCAGCAGCAAGGACGGAGATAGCAATCAGCCCCAGCATTTT.

The CDR3 sequence is CASSVGQDGYTF. The CDR3 DNA is TGTGCCAGCAGCGTTGGACAGGATGGCTACACCTTC. The chain carries TRBV7-9 and TRBJ1-2; 7 bases fit TRBD1. V lost 5 bases, J lost 6 bases, and 3 bases stayed unmatched. Germline V gene data show CDR1 as SEHNR and CDR2 as FQNEAQ (reference sequence). The length of the CDR3 is 12 residues.

This clone came up a few times. The V gene is TRBV6-6, the J gene TRBJ1-5; TRBD1 is a possible D gene (6 bases). V was shortened by 5 bases and J by 6 bases, with 8 bases between the two germline ends. This CDR3 has 12 amino acids. Germline CDR1 and CDR2: MNHNY and SVGAGI (reference sequence). The CDR3 region has the DNA TGTGCCAGCAGTAAAGGGGGTCAGCCCCAGCATTTT. Translation: CASSKGGQPQHF.

The chain links TRBV21-1 to TRBJ2-1; the D call in the table, TRBD1, was not verified against the DNA. TRBV21-1 is recorded as a pseudogene. This CDR3 has 13 residues. The CDR3 DNA reads TGTGCCAGCAGCAAACGTTCAGATTCTGAGCAGTTCTTC. This gives the protein CASSKRSDSEQFF.

This chain connects TRBV7-9 to TRBJ2-7, with no clear D. Per germline, CDR1 SEHNR and CDR2 FQNEAQ (reference sequence). This CDR3 region has 12 residues. V lost 0 bases, J lost 7 bases, and 7 bases lay in between. The CDR3 DNA is TGTGCCAGCAGCTTAGCAAGCTGGGAGCAGTACTTC. It specifies CASSLASWEQYF.

The chain uses TRBV18 and TRBJ2-5; 8 nucleotides line up with TRBD2. CDR1 and CDR2 from the germline V gene are KGHSH and LQKENI. With 8 bases clipped from V and 4 bases from J, the junction kept 9 bases outside the gene matches. The CDR3 has 14 amino acids. The CDR3 nucleotides are TGTGCCAGCGCGACTAGCGAGGGTCGAGAGACCCAGTACTTC. Translating it yields CASATSEGRETQYF.

This chain joins TRBV5-1 and TRBJ2-5; possible D gene TRBD1, 6 bases. Germline V lookup: CDR1 SGHRS, CDR2 YFSETQ. CDR3 length: 15 amino acids. V lost 0 bases and J lost 7, with 16 bases in between. As DNA, the CDR3 is TGCGCCAGCAGCTTGGAAGGCAGGGGCCCTCCGACCCAGTACTTC. Amino acids: CASSLEGRGPPTQYF.

This clone appeared once. The chain links TRBV2 to TRBJ2-7; 8 bases are a match to TRBD2. V lost 7 bases to trimming and J lost 0 bases; unmatched junction nucleotides: 8. This CDR3 has 15 residues. Germline CDR1 SNHLY, CDR2 FYNNEI. The CDR3 DNA sequence: TGTGCCAGCAAAGAGCGGGGGCCGAGCTCCTACGAGCAGTACTTC. Translating it yields CASKERGPSSYEQYF.

The chain combines TRBV7-6 with TRBJ1-1, with unresolved D. From germline, CDR1 is SGHVS and CDR2 FNYEAQ. This CDR3 comprises 13 residues. V was clipped by 4 bases and J by 1 base, with 7 bases between them. The CDR3 nucleotides are TGTGCCAGCAGCTACGACGGGAACACTGAAGCTTTCTTT. It specifies CASSYDGNTEAFF.

This chain connects TRBV27 to TRBJ1-5; D is undetermined. Trimming pared 0 bases from V and 7 bases from J, leaving 7 bases between. CDR3 length: 13 residues. CDR1 and CDR2 from the germline V gene are MNHEY and SMNVEV (reference sequence). This CDR3 reads CASSLSVRQPQHF. In nucleotides, the CDR3 is TGTGCCAGCAGTTTATCCGTCCGACAGCCCCAGCATTTT.

The rearrangement links TRBV7-9 to TRBJ2-7, with TRBD1 identical over 8 bases. CDR3 length: 15 amino acids. Losses at the gene ends were 5 bases for V and 6 bases for J; bases not matched to a gene: 12. Germline V lookup: CDR1 SEHNR, CDR2 FQNEAQ (reference sequence). The CDR3 reads CASSNRGQGDIEQYF. CDR3 sequence (DNA): TGTGCCAGCAGCAATCGCGGACAGGGCGACATCGAGCAGTACTTC.

This clone was detected only once. One end of the junction fails to match germline, which may point to a read error. The chain recombines TRBV6-5 with TRBJ1-1; D gene uncertain. Germline CDR1 MNHEY, CDR2 SVGAGI. The CDR3 covers 15 residues. The CDR3 reads CTSSYSNIANTEAFF. For the CDR3, the DNA is TGTACCAGCAGTTACTCGAATATTGCGAACACTGAAGCTTTCTTT.

The chain uses TRBV9 and TRBJ2-2; 8 bases line up with TRBD2. The CDR3 consists of 16 residues. The germline V gene encodes CDR1 SGDLS and CDR2 YYNGEE. V lost 3 bases to trimming and J lost 2 bases; unmatched junction nucleotides: 6. CDR3 residues: CASSGLAGGNTGELFF. For the CDR3, the DNA is TGTGCCAGCAGCGGTCTTGCGGGGGGCAACACCGGGGAGCTGTTTTTT.

The gene calls are TRBV4-1 and TRBJ1-5; D call uncertain. The CDR3 loop spans 14 amino acids. The V gene's germline CDR1 is MGHRA and CDR2 YSYEKL. V was pared by 1 base and J by 6 bases, with 10 bases between. The DNA of the CDR3 is TGCGCCAGCAGCCAAGGACACGGAGGTCAGCCCCAGCATTTT. Translated, it gives CASSQGHGGQPQHF.

The chain links TRBV5-1 to TRBJ2-1, with 7 positions matching TRBD1. The CDR3 loop spans 14 amino acids. From germline, CDR1 is SGHRS and CDR2 YFSETQ. Trimming took 5 bases from V and 0 from J; bases not matched to a gene: 2. The CDR3 nucleotides read TGCGCCAGCAGACAGGGGAGCTCCTACAATGAGCAGTTCTTC. It translates to CASRQGSSYNEQFF.

This chain links TRBV19 with TRBJ2-1; D remains ambiguous. The germline CDR1 and CDR2 sequences are LNHDA and SQIVND (reference sequence). Trimming took 3 bases from V and 3 from J, leaving 12 bases between them. The length of the CDR3 is 15 residues. CDR3 coding DNA: TGTGCCAGTAGTATGAGAGGCGCGAGCTACAATGAGCAGTTCTTC. It translates to CASSMRGASYNEQFF.

The V call is TRBV5-6, the J call TRBJ2-5; TRBD1 might be the D (5 bases). Germline loops: CDR1 SGHDT, CDR2 YYEEEE. This CDR3 comprises 17 residues. V dropped 1 base and J dropped 1 base, with 17 bases sitting between them. CDR3 sequence (DNA): TGTGCCAGCAGCTTGACCTTGCAGGGTGGCTTCCAAGAGACCCAGTACTTC. It translates to CASSLTLQGGFQETQYF.

The chain joins TRBV10-3 to TRBJ1-2, with TRBD1 matching 9 bases. Germline V CDR1 and CDR2: ENHRY, SYGVKD. Trimming removed 0 bases from V and 8 bases from J; junction bases left unmatched: 16. The CDR3 is 18 residues long. CDR3 protein: CAISESSGQGYKVSGYTF. CDR3 sequence (DNA): TGTGCCATCAGTGAGTCGAGCGGACAGGGGTATAAAGTGAGCGGCTACACCTTC.